This passage covers 24 T cell receptor beta chains from one sample sequenced in a study of blood T cell repertoires in COVID-19. Profiling relied on immunoSEQ multiplex PCR, and the TCRdb table lists in-frame clones only, not all of them. The sample yields about 150,000 clones, 87% seen once. The sample consisted of peripheral blood. The receptors were sampled from a human donor in a cohort sampled during active COVID-19.

The chain recombines TRBV19 with TRBJ1-2, with 8 bases that match TRBD1. Losses at the gene ends were 6 bases for V and 7 bases for J; bases not matched to a gene: 10. The CDR3 loop spans 14 amino acids. Per the germline V gene, CDR1 is LNHDA and CDR2 is SQIVND (reference sequence). The CDR3 DNA reads TGTGCCAGTAGGACTCTGACAGGGGACAGTGGCTACACCTTC. Protein sequence: CASRTLTGDSGYTF. The full variable domain, with the rest looked up from reference TRBV19 and TRBJ1-2, is DGGITQSPKYLFRKEGQNVTLSCEQNLNHDAMYWYRQDPGQGLRLIYYSQIVNDFQKGDIAEGYSVSREKKESFPLTVTSAQKNPTAFYLCASRTLTGDSGYTFGSGTRLTVV.

Written as DNA, the CDR3 is TGTGCCTGGACCGTGGGGGGAGAGCAGTACTTC. It is translated as CAWTVGGEQYF. This chain links TRBV30 with TRBJ2-7; D is possibly TRBD2 (6 bases). Trimming removed 4 bases from V and 7 bases from J, with 11 bases in between. Germline assignment: CDR1 GTSNPN and CDR2 SVGIG (reference sequence). The CDR3 covers 11 residues. The full variable domain, its missing parts supplied by reference TRBV30 and TRBJ2-7, is SQTIHQWPATLVQPVGSPLSLECTVEGTSNPNLYWYRQAAGRGLQLLFYSVGIGQISSEVPQNLSASRPQDRQFILSSKKLLLSDSGFYLCAWTVGGEQYFGPGTRLTVT.

This rearrangement joins TRBV20-1 to TRBJ2-7; D remains unclear. CDR3 size: 11 residues. V was pared by 3 bases and J by 6 bases, with 9 bases between. Per germline, CDR1 DFQATT and CDR2 SNEGSKA (reference sequence). The CDR3 is CSASSPLEQYF. DNA for the CDR3: TGCAGTGCTAGTTCCCCCCTCGAGCAGTACTTC.

This chain links TRBV25-1 with TRBJ1-1; no clear D. The germline V and J ends were trimmed by 5 bases and 6 bases, with 16 bases remaining between them. This CDR3 has 14 amino acids. CDR1 and CDR2 from the germline V gene are MGHDK and SYGVNS. CDR3 nucleotide sequence: TGTGCCAGCAGTTCCGGGTCCTCTGTGCCTGAAGCTTTCTTT. Translated, it gives CASSSGSSVPEAFF. Together with reference TRBV25-1 and TRBJ1-1, the CDR3 gives the full variable domain: EADIYQTPRYLVIGTGKKITLECSQTMGHDKMYWYQQDPGMELHLIHYSYGVNSTEKGDLSSESTVSRIRTEHFPLTLESARPSHTSQYLCASSSGSSVPEAFFGQGTRLTVV.

The chain links TRBV14 to TRBJ2-5; the D gene is possibly TRBD2 (6 bases). Trimming removed 6 bases from V and 3 bases from J, with 11 bases in between. The CDR3 spans 13 residues. CDR1 is SGHDN and CDR2 is FVKESK in the germline V gene. CDR3: CASRRGGKETQYF. Here the CDR3 DNA reads TGTGCCAGCAGAAGAGGAGGGAAAGAGACCCAGTACTTC. Looking up the rest from reference TRBV14 and TRBJ2-5 gives the full variable domain: EAGVTQFPSHSVIEKGQTVTLRCDPISGHDNLYWYRRVMGKEIKFLLHFVKESKQDESGMPNNRFLAERTGGTYSTLKVQPAELEDSGVYFCASRRGGKETQYFGPGTRLLVL.

The rearrangement joins TRBV9 to TRBJ1-2; TRBD1 might be the D (5 bases). In germline, CDR1 is SGDLS, CDR2 YYNGEE. Trimming took 4 bases from V and 6 from J, leaving 16 bases between them. This CDR3 has 14 amino acids. The DNA of the CDR3 is TGTGCCAGCAGCCCAGTCGGCCAAGGGGATGGCTACACCTTC. Residues: CASSPVGQGDGYTF. Looking up the rest from reference TRBV9 and TRBJ1-2 gives the full variable domain: DSGVTQTPKHLITATGQRVTLRCSPRSGDLSVYWYQQSLDQGLQFLIQYYNGEERAKGNILERFSAQQFPDLHSELNLSSLELGDSALYFCASSPVGQGDGYTFGSGTRLTVV.

This chain uses TRBV6-5 with TRBJ2-3, with D perhaps matching TRBD2 (6 bases). V was cut by 5 bases and J by 6 bases, with 12 bases left in between. Germline V gene sequence: CDR1 MNHEY, CDR2 SVGAGI. The CDR3 is made up of 13 amino acids. The CDR3 DNA reads as TGTGCCAGCAGTCCGGGAGTTGCGGATACGCAGTATTTT. Translation: CASSPGVADTQYF.

The chain uses TRBV23-1 and TRBJ2-1, with a weak D call TRBD1 (5 bases). TRBV23-1 is assigned to the ORF class and has an uncertain function. The CDR3 runs 19 residues. The ends were cut back, 10 bases at V and 4 bases at J, with 32 bases in the middle. For the CDR3, the DNA is TGCGCCACCCCCCTGGGGATTGGGGCCCCCCCCCGGCTATACAATGAGCAGTTCTTC. This codes for CATPLGIGAPPRLYNEQFF.

The chain recombines TRBV2 with TRBJ1-1, with 8 bases aligning to TRBD1. Unmatched junction bases numbered 8, after V lost 5 bases and J lost 0 bases. This CDR3 is 16 amino acids long. Per the germline V gene, CDR1 is SNHLY and CDR2 is FYNNEI. The CDR3 DNA follows: TGTGCCAGCAGTACCGGGACAGGATACATGAACACTGAAGCTTTCTTT. As protein: CASSTGTGYMNTEAFF.

The genes are TRBV25-1 and TRBJ2-4, with 9 bases fitting TRBD1. The V segment lost 4 bases and the J segment 7 bases; nucleotides outside the gene matches: 5. CDR3 size: 14 residues. Germline CDR1 and CDR2: MGHDK and SYGVNS. CDR3 protein: CASSAAQGANIQYF. The CDR3 DNA sequence: TGTGCCAGCAGTGCGGCACAGGGGGCGAACATTCAGTACTTC.

V and J are TRBV23-1 and TRBJ1-1, with 7 positions matching TRBD1. TRBV23-1 belongs to the ORF category, with a function that is uncertain. The length of the CDR3 is 16 residues. J lost 3 bases, V lost 0 bases, and 7 bases had no gene match. CDR3 nucleotide sequence: TGCGCCAGCAGTCAATCACCCCCGACAGGGCACACTGAAGCTTTCTTT. This encodes CASSQSPPTGHTEAFF.

This clone was picked up one time. The J gene is TRBJ2-6, the V gene TRBV18; D unclear. The CDR3 has 16 residues. Per germline, CDR1 KGHSH and CDR2 LQKENI. Deletions cut 5 bases from V and 1 base from J, with 12 bases between. The CDR3 coding sequence is TGTGCCAGCTCATCCTTGACTGGTTCTGGGGCCAACGTCCTGACTTTC. It encodes CASSSLTGSGANVLTF. The entire variable domain, with the rest obtained from reference TRBV18 and TRBJ2-6, is as follows: NAGVMQNPRHLVRRRGQEARLRCSPMKGHSHVYWYRQLPEEGLKFMVYLQKENIIDESGMPKERFSAEFPKEGPSILRIQQVVRGDSAAYFCASSSLTGSGANVLTFGAGSRLTVL.

V and J are TRBV4-3 and TRBJ2-3; D gene uncertain. V dropped 0 bases and J dropped 2 bases, with 6 bases sitting between them. Germline V gene lookup returns CDR1 LGHNA and CDR2 YSLEER. The CDR3 is 14 residues long. CDR3: CASSQDHITDTQYF. CDR3 in DNA: TGCGCCAGCAGCCAAGATCACATCACAGATACGCAGTATTTT.

The chain has TRBV4-2 and TRBJ2-7; 7 bases are shared with TRBD2. V lost 0 bases and J lost 1; bases outside the gene matches: 15. CDR3 length equals 19 residues. CDR1 and CDR2 from the germline V gene are LGHNA and YNFKEQ. CDR3 region: CASSQDGTNTLGGSYEQYF. The CDR3, as DNA: TGTGCCAGCAGCCAAGATGGGACTAACACTTTAGGCGGGTCCTACGAGCAGTACTTC.

V is TRBV11-1 and J is TRBJ2-7, with TRBD1 identical over 8 bases. Germline CDR1 reads SGHAT; CDR2 reads FQDESV (reference sequence). Trimming at V came to 3 bases and at J to 5 bases, leaving 3 bases not matched to a gene. The CDR3 is 13 amino acids. The CDR3 sequence: CASSFHRGNEQYF. For the CDR3, the DNA is TGTGCCAGCAGCTTTCACAGGGGGAACGAGCAGTACTTC. Full variable domain (remainder filled in from reference TRBV11-1 and TRBJ2-7): EAEVAQSPRYKITEKSQAVAFWCDPISGHATLYWYRQILGQGPELLVQFQDESVVDDSQLPKDRFSAERLKGVDSTLKIQPAELGDSAMYLCASSFHRGNEQYFGPGTRLTVT.

The CDR3 bases are TGTGCCACCAGTGGATATCGAGGGGGCAGCTCCTACGAGCAGTACTTC. Its protein product is CATSGYRGGSSYEQYF. The gene calls are TRBV24-1 and TRBJ2-7, with 7 bases that match TRBD1. Germline values: CDR1 KGHDR, CDR2 SFDVKD. The CDR3 contains 16 residues. The J segment lost 0 bases and the V segment lost 5 bases, leaving 9 bases of the junction unmatched.

The chain couples TRBV5-4 to TRBJ2-7; D is perhaps TRBD2 (6 bases). Germline V CDR1 and CDR2: SGHNT, YYREEE (reference sequence). The CDR3 contains 14 residues. V dropped 2 bases and J dropped 4 bases, with 13 bases sitting between them. The DNA for the CDR3 is TGTGCCAGCAGCTTCAACGGGGGATCGTACGAGCAGTACTTC. This codes for CASSFNGGSYEQYF.

The CDR3 DNA is TGTGCCAGCAGCCAAGAAACCGGGACTAGCGGGTCCGGTGAGCAGTTCTTC. Its protein product is CASSQETGTSGSGEQFF. The V gene is TRBV3-1 (or the pseudogene TRBV3-2), the J gene TRBJ2-1, with TRBD2 identical over 12 bases. Germline CDR1 is LGHDT and CDR2 is YNNKEL (reference sequence). The V and J ends lost 0 bases and 9 bases, in that order; junction bases with no gene match: 9. The CDR3 is 17 amino acids.

The CDR3 DNA sequence: TGTGCCAGCAGCCCCAGACTAGCGGAGCAAGAGACCCAGTACTTC. Translated: CASSPRLAEQETQYF. The V call is TRBV7-9, the J call TRBJ2-5; 9 bases align to TRBD2. The CDR3 consists of 15 residues. The junction had 6 bases not matched to a gene; V was cut back by 5 bases and J by 2 bases. CDR1 and CDR2 from the germline V gene are SEHNR and FQNEAQ (reference sequence).

The chain links TRBV10-3 to TRBJ1-1; TRBD1 might be the D (6 bases). The CDR3 is 17 amino acids. The V gene lost 6 bases and the J gene lost 1 base, with 21 bases spanning the gap. Germline-derived CDR1 and CDR2 are ENHRY and SYGVKD. The CDR3 region is CAISWKKEQGKNTEAFF. Here the CDR3 DNA reads TGTGCCATCAGCTGGAAGAAAGAACAGGGAAAGAACACTGAAGCTTTCTTT.

The rearrangement joins TRBV15 to TRBJ1-1, with 11 bases lining up with TRBD1. The length of the CDR3 is 15 residues. Germline V lookup: CDR1 LNHNV, CDR2 YYDKDF (reference sequence). J was trimmed by 6 bases and V by 4 bases; bases with no gene match: 7. The chain's CDR3 is CATSNGQGASPEAFF. The DNA of the CDR3 is TGTGCCACCAGCAACGGACAGGGGGCGTCCCCTGAAGCTTTCTTT.

The chain is built from TRBV6-1 and TRBJ2-7; TRBD2 matches 7 bases. Germline CDR1 MNHNS, CDR2 SASEGT. CDR3 length equals 15 residues. The V and J ends lost 1 base and 3 bases, in that order; junction bases with no gene match: 6. CDR3: CASSEVSGMVYEQYF. In nucleotides, the CDR3 is TGTGCCAGCAGTGAAGTCAGCGGGATGGTCTACGAGCAGTACTTC.

This clone appeared a single time. V gene TRBV30 combines with J gene TRBJ1-1; D is undetermined. CDR3 length equals 14 residues. Germline loops: CDR1 GTSNPN, CDR2 SVGIG (reference sequence). V dropped 0 bases and J dropped 5 bases, with 13 bases sitting between them. In DNA, the CDR3 is TGTGCCTGGAGTGTACGAGGTCGTTGGACTGAAGCTTTCTTT. Its protein is CAWSVRGRWTEAFF.

The genes are TRBV6-2 or TRBV6-3 and TRBJ2-7, with 10 bases fitting TRBD2. V lost 4 bases to trimming and J lost 2 bases; unmatched junction nucleotides: 8. CDR1 is MNHEY and CDR2 is SVGEGT in the germline V gene. The length of the CDR3 is 16 residues. The CDR3 sequence is CASSSLTSGVPYEQYF. CDR3 DNA: TGTGCCAGCAGTTCCCTCACTAGCGGGGTCCCCTACGAGCAGTACTTC.